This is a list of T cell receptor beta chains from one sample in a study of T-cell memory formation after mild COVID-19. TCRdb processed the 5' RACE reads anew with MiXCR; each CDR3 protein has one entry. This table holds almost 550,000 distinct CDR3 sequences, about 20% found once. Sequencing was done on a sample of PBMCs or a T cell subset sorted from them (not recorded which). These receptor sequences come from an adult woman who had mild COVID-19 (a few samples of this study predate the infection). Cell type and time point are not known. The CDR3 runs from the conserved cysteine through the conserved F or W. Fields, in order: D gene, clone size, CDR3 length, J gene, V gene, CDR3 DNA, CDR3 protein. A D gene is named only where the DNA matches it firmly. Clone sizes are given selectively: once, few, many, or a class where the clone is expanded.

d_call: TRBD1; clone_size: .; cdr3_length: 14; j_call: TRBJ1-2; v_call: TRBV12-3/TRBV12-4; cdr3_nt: TGTGCCAGCAGTTTTGGACAGGGCCTGCATGGCTACACCTTC; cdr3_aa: CASSFGQGLHGYTF
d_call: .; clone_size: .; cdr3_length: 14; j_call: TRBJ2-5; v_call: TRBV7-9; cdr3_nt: TGTGCCAGCAGCTTCGGCAGCGACCATGGGACCCAGTACTTC; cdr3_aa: CASSFGSDHGTQYF
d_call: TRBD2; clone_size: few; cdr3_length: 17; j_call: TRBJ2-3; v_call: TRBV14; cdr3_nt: TGTGCCAGCAGCTTAACGCGGGGGGGCCGGGGCACAGATACGCAGTATTTT; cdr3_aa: CASSLTRGGRGTDTQYF
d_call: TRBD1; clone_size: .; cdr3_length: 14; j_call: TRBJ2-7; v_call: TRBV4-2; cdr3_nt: TGTGCCAGCAGCCCAGACAGGGCCTCCTACGAGCAGTACTTC; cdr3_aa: CASSPDRASYEQYF
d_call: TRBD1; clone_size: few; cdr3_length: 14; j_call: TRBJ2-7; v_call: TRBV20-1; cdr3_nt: TGCAGTGCCCAGAGACAGGGAAGCTCCTACGAGCAGTACTTC; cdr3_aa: CSAQRQGSSYEQYF
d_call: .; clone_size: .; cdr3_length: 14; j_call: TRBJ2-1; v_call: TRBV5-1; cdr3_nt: TGCGCCAGCAGCAACACGGCCGGATCGGATGAGCAGTTCTTC; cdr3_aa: CASSNTAGSDEQFF
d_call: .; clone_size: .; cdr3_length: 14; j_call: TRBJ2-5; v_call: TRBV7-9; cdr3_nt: TGTGCCAGCAGCCTATCGGAAGGGGTAGAGACCCAGTACTTC; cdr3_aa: CASSLSEGVETQYF
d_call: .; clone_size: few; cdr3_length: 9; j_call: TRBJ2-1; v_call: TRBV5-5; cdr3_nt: TGTGCCAGCGGGGGTCAGCAGTTCTTC; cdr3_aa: CASGGQQFF
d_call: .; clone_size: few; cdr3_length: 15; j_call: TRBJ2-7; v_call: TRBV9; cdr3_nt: TGTGCCAGCAGCGTAGGAGGAGCCCAGACGCACGAGCAGTACTTC; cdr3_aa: CASSVGGAQTHEQYF
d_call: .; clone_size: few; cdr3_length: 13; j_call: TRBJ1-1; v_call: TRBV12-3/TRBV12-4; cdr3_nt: TGTGCCAGCAGACAACCCGCGTACAGGGTCGCTTTCTTT; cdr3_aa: CASRQPAYRVAFF
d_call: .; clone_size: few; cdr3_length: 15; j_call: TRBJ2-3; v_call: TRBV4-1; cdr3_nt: TGCGCCAGCAGCCAAGACTGGGCAGTAGCAGATACGCAGTATTTT; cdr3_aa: CASSQDWAVADTQYF
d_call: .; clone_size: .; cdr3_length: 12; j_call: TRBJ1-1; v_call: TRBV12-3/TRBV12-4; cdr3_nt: TGTGCCAGCAGTCACCCCGCGGGGGAAGCTTTCTTT; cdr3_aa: CASSHPAGEAFF
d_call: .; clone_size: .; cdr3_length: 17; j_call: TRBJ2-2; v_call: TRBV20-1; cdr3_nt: TGCAGTGCTAGGGAACACGCCGCCGGAGTAAACACCGGGGAGCTGTTTTTT; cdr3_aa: CSAREHAAGVNTGELFF
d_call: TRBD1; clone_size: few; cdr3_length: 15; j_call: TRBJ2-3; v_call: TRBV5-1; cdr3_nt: TGCGCCAGCAGCCCGGGACAGGCCAGCACATATACGCAGTATTTT; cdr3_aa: CASSPGQASTYTQYF
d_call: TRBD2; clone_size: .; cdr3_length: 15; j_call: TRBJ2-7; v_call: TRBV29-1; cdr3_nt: TGCAGCGTTACCGAGGGACTAGCGGGACCCTACGAGCAGTACTTC; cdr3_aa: CSVTEGLAGPYEQYF
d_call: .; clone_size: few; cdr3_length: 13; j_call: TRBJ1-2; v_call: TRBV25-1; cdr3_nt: TGTGCCAGCAGTGAACGGCGGGGTTATGGCTACACCTTC; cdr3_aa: CASSERRGYGYTF
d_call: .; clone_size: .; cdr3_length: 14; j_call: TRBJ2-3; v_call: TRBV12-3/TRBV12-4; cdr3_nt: TGTGCCAGCAGTTTCACAGGCCGCACAGATACGCAGTATTTT; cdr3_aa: CASSFTGRTDTQYF
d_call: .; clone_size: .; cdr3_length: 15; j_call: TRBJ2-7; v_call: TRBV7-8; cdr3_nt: TGTGCCAGCCGCAGCTTAGGTGCATCCGGGTACGAGCAGTACTTC; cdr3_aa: CASRSLGASGYEQYF
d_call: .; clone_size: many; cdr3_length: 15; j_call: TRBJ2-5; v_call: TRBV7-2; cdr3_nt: TGTGCCAGCAGCTTAGGCGGCGGGGTTCAAGAGACCCAGTACTTC; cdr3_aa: CASSLGGGVQETQYF
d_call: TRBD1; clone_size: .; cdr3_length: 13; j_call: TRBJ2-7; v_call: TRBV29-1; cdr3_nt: TGCAGCGTTAAGGGACAGGGGGCTAGCGAGCAGTACTTC; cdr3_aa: CSVKGQGASEQYF
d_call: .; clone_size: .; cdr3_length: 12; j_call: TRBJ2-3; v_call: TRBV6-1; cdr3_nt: TGTGCCAGCATACCGGGCTTAGATACGCAGTATTTT; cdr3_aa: CASIPGLDTQYF
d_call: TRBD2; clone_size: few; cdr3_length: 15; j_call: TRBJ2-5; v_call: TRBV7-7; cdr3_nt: TGTGCCAGCAGTCATAGCGGGGGGGCCCTAGAGACCCAGTACTTC; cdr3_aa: CASSHSGGALETQYF
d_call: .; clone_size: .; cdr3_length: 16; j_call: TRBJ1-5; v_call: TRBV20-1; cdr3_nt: TGCAGTGCTCTGGAGAAGGTGTCAGGGACCGATCAGCCCCAGCATTTT; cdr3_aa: CSALEKVSGTDQPQHF
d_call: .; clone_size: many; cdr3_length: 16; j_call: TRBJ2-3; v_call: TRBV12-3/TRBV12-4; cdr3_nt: TGTGCCAGCAGTAACCAGAAGAAAGGGGGCACAGATACGCAGTATTTT; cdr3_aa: CASSNQKKGGTDTQYF
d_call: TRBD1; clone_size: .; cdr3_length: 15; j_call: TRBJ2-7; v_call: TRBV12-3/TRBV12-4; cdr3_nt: TGTGCCAGCAGCGCGGGACAGGCGAGCTCCTACGAGCAGTACTTC; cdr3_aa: CASSAGQASSYEQYF
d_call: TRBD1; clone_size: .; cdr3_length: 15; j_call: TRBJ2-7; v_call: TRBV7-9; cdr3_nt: TGTGCCAGCCGGCATGCCGGGACAGGGGGCGGCGAGCAGTACTTC; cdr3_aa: CASRHAGTGGGEQYF
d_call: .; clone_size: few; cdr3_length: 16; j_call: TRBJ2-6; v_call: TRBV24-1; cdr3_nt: TGTGCCACCAGTGATCCTACCTCCTCTGGGGCCAACGTCCTGACTTTC; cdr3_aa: CATSDPTSSGANVLTF
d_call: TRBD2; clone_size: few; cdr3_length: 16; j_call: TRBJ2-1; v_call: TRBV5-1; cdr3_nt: TGCGCCAGCAGCTCGGGAGGACTAGCGGGAGTAGAAGAGCAGTTCTTC; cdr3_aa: CASSSGGLAGVEEQFF
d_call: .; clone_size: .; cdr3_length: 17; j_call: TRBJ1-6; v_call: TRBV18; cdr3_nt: TGTGCCAGCTCTCTCTACAGGGTAGGCGCGTCAGATTCACCCCTCCACTTT; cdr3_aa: CASSLYRVGASDSPLHF
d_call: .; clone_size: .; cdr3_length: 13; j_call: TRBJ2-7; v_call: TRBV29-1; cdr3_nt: TGCAGCGAAGGGGGATTTCGGGACTACGAGCAGTACTTC; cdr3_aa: CSEGGFRDYEQYF
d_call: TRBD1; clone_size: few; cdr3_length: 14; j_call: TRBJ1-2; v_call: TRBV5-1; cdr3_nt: TGCGCCAGCAGCCCCGGGGACAGGGGAGATGGCTACACCTTC; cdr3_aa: CASSPGDRGDGYTF
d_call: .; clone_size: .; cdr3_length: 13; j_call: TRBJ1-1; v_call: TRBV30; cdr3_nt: TGTGCCTGGAGTGTACAAGGATATACTGAAGCTTTCTTT; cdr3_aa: CAWSVQGYTEAFF
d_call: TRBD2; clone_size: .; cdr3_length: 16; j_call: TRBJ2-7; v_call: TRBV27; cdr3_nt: TGTGCCAGCAGTTTGTTGACTAGCGGCTTCTCCTACGAGCAGTACTTC; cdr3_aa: CASSLLTSGFSYEQYF
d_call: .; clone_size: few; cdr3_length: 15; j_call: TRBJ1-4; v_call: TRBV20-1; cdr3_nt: TGCAGTGCTAGAGCTTGGACAGTCAGTAATGAAAAACTGTTTTTT; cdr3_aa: CSARAWTVSNEKLFF
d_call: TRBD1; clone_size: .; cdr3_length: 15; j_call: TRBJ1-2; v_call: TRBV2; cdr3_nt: TGTGCCCGCAATGACCCCGGGACAGGGGTTGGAGGCTACACCTTC; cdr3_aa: CARNDPGTGVGGYTF
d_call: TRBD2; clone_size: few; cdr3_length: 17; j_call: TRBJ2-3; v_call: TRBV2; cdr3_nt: TGTGCCAGCAGTGAGGATGGGATAGCGGGGAGCACAGATACGCAGTATTTT; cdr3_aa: CASSEDGIAGSTDTQYF
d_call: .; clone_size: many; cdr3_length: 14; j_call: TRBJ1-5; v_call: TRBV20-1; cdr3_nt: TGCAGTGCGGCGACAGTGGGAAGCAATCAGCCCCAGCATTTT; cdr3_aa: CSAATVGSNQPQHF
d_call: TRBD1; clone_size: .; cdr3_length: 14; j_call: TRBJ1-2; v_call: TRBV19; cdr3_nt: TGTGCCAGTACCGTTTACTTGACAGGGAACGGCTACACCTTC; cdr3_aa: CASTVYLTGNGYTF
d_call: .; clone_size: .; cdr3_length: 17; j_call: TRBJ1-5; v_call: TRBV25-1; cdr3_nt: TGTGCCAGCAGTGAATTAGACCTCGGCCCAGGCAATCAGCCCCAGCATTTT; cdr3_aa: CASSELDLGPGNQPQHF
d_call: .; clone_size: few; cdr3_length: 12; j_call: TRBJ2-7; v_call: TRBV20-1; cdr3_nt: TGCAGTGCGGTCGAGACAGTGTACGAGCAGTACTTC; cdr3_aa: CSAVETVYEQYF
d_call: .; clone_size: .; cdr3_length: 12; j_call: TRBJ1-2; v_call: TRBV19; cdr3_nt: TGTGCCAGTAGTATAGCGGGGAGCGGCTACACCTTC; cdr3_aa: CASSIAGSGYTF
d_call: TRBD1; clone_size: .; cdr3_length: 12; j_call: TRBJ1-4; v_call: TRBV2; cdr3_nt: TGTGCCAGCGGGACAGGGGAAGAAAAACTGTTTTTT; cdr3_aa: CASGTGEEKLFF
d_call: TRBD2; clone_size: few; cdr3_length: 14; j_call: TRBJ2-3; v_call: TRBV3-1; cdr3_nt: TGTGCCAGCAGCCAGCGGGAGGGGACAGATACGCAGTATTTT; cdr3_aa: CASSQREGTDTQYF
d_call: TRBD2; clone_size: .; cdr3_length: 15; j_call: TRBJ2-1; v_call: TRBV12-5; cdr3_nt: TGTGCTAGTGCCTGGGGGGGGGGATCGTACAATGAGCAGTTCTTC; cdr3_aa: CASAWGGGSYNEQFF
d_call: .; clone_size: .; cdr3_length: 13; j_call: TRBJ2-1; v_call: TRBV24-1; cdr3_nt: TGTGCCACCAGTGAGGATTGGAGGTATGAGCAGTTCTTC; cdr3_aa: CATSEDWRYEQFF
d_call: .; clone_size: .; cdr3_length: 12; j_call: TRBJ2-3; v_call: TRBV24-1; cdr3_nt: TGTGCCACGAGGGCCCAAACAGATACGCAGTATTTT; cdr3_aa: CATRAQTDTQYF
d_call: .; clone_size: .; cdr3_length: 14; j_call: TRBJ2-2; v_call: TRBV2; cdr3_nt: TGTGCCAGCAGAACAGGGAAAATTGGCGGGGAGCTGTTTTTT; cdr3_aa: CASRTGKIGGELFF
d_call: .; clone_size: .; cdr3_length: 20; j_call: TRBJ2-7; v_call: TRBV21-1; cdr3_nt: TGTGCCAGCAGCAACCATCAAGCGCGAGGAGGGACAGGGGTCCCCTACGAGCAGTACTTC; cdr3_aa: CASSNHQARGGTGVPYEQYF
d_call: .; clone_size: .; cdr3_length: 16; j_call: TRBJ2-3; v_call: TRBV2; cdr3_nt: TGTGCCAGAGACCCCGGGACCGCATTTTTCACAGATACGCAGTATTTT; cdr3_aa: CARDPGTAFFTDTQYF